The clone carrying this T cell receptor (beta chain) showed up just once. What it binds is not known. These data come from a study of cytomegalovirus exposure and HLA in healthy donors. It was with 60 Vbeta and 13 Jbeta primers that the PCR ran. This table comes from immunoSEQ multiplex PCR, and its TCRdb copy is limited to in-frame clones, with some not included. The sample lists over 200,000 clones; more than 75% were seen once. Findings and caveats of the study: The authors later linked a missense DCLRE1C variant to TCR beta V- and J-gene trimming.

Specimen: PBMCs. This receptor was taken from a man in his forties in good health and CMV-seropositive.

CDR3 residues: CASSSGQGGNTIYF. The CDR3 bases are TGTGCCAGCAGCTCGGGACAGGGTGGAAACACCATATATTTT. J is TRBJ1-3 and V is TRBV7-2; the match to TRBD1 covers 9 bases. Germline V gives CDR1 SGHTA, CDR2 FQGNSA. V lost 4 bases, J lost 3 bases, and 1 base stayed unmatched. The CDR3 is 14 residues long.